One sample yielded the 14 T cell receptor beta chains listed below, sequenced in a study of shared clonotypes between healthy human individuals. TCRdb's table, derived via immunoSEQ multiplex PCR, lists solely in-frame clones and lacks some. The sample shows hundreds of thousands of clones, about 95% of them seen only once. Material: naive CD4+ T cells sorted from blood. As for subset: CD45RA+ positively selected. The receptors were sampled from a young woman in good health.

This chain uses TRBV7-2 with TRBJ1-5, with D possibly TRBD1 on 5 matching bases. The germline V gene has CDR1 SGHTA and CDR2 FQGNSA. This CDR3 is 14 amino acids long. Trimming removed 5 bases at V and 1 base at J, with 9 bases between. The chain's CDR3 is CASSLWGSNQPQHF. CDR3 nucleotide sequence: TGTGCCAGCAGCCTATGGGGCAGCAATCAGCCCCAGCATTTT.

The chain has TRBV30 and TRBJ1-1; D gene unclear. CDR1 and CDR2 (germline): GTSNPN, SVGIG (reference sequence). This CDR3 has 13 residues. Trimming shortened V by 1 base and J by 1 base, and 7 bases separated the two germline ends. CDR3 sequence (DNA): TGTGCCTGGAGTGGGCAGACGAACACTGAAGCTTTCTTT. Its protein product is CAWSGQTNTEAFF.

This clone showed up just a few times. The chain links TRBV5-1 to TRBJ1-2; D remains ambiguous. There are 13 residues in the CDR3. Germline V gene lookup returns CDR1 SGHRS and CDR2 YFSETQ. V lost 1 base, J lost 2 bases, and 6 bases lay in between. The CDR3 reads CASSLTANYGYTF. In nucleotides, the CDR3 is TGCGCCAGCAGCTTGACGGCAAACTATGGCTACACCTTC.

The V call is TRBV2, the J call TRBJ2-1; D remains unclear. The CDR3 is 12 residues long. CDR1 SNHLY and CDR2 FYNNEI come from the germline V gene. V lost 8 bases to trimming and J lost 3 bases, with 8 bases between them. In DNA, the CDR3 is TGTGCCAGCCTGGCACTCTACAATGAGCAGTTCTTC. This sequence encodes CASLALYNEQFF. Looking up the rest from reference TRBV2 and TRBJ2-1 gives the full variable domain: EPEVTQTPSHQVTQMGQEVILRCVPISNHLYFYWYRQILGQKVEFLVSFYNNEISEKSEIFDDQFSVERPDGSNFTLKIRSTKLEDSAMYFCASLALYNEQFFGPGTRLTVL.

V gene TRBV19 combines with J gene TRBJ2-7, with D perhaps given as TRBD1 or TRBD2 (5 bases each). Germline V lookup: CDR1 LNHDA, CDR2 SQIVND (reference sequence). Deletions cut 3 bases from V and 3 bases from J, with 12 bases between. The CDR3 is made up of 14 amino acids. The CDR3 sequence is CASSITGLNYEQYF. The CDR3 nucleotides read TGTGCCAGTAGTATCACAGGACTGAACTACGAGCAGTACTTC. Looking up the rest from reference TRBV19 and TRBJ2-7 gives the full variable domain: DGGITQSPKYLFRKEGQNVTLSCEQNLNHDAMYWYRQDPGQGLRLIYYSQIVNDFQKGDIAEGYSVSREKKESFPLTVTSAQKNPTAFYLCASSITGLNYEQYFGPGTRLTVT.

A single count supports this clone. The V gene is TRBV27, the J gene TRBJ2-3; perhaps TRBD1 as D (6 bases). Germline V lookup: CDR1 MNHEY, CDR2 SMNVEV (reference sequence). V lost 5 bases and J lost 1, with 16 bases in between. CDR3 length equals 16 residues. The DNA for the CDR3 is TGTGCCAGCAGTCGGTGGACAGTCCGAGGCACAGATACGCAGTATTTT. This sequence encodes CASSRWTVRGTDTQYF.

CDR3 protein: CASSTRVEGYTF. Written as DNA, the CDR3 is TGTGCCAGCTCTACCAGGGTCGAAGGCTACACCTTC. The rearrangement uses TRBV6-1 and TRBJ1-2; TRBD1 is a possible D gene (5 bases). Per germline, CDR1 MNHNS and CDR2 SASEGT. Trimming removed 8 bases at V and 8 bases at J, with 15 bases between. The CDR3 has 12 residues.

The gene calls are TRBV5-8 and TRBJ1-4; D may be TRBD1 (6 bases). Germline V lookup: CDR1 SGHTS, CDR2 YDEGEE. The V gene lost 4 bases and the J gene lost 7 bases, with 14 bases spanning the gap. CDR3 length: 14 residues. CDR3 residues: CASSLGTSFEKLFF. The CDR3 DNA follows: TGTGCCAGCAGCCTAGGGACATCTTTTGAAAAACTGTTTTTT.

The J gene is TRBJ2-2, the V gene TRBV11-3, with D uncertain. Germline CDR1 reads SGHNT; CDR2 reads YENEEA. This CDR3 region has 16 residues. V was trimmed by 5 bases and J by 1 base, leaving 14 bases between them. The CDR3 loop is CASSRSPPGNTGELFF. CDR3 coding DNA: TGTGCCAGCAGCCGTTCGCCCCCGGGGAACACCGGGGAGCTGTTTTTT.

The chain carries TRBV6-5 and TRBJ1-1, with a tentative D call TRBD1 (6 bases). CDR1 and CDR2 (germline): MNHEY, SVGAGI. V lost 2 bases and J lost 6, with 10 bases in between. The CDR3 length is 13 residues. The CDR3 spells CASSYISGAEAFF. CDR3 bases: TGTGCCAGCAGTTACATATCAGGGGCTGAAGCTTTCTTT.

This chain joins TRBV6-6 and TRBJ2-1, with a possible D match to TRBD2 (5 bases). The ends were cut back, 5 bases at V and 5 bases at J, with 16 bases in the middle. CDR3 length: 15 amino acids. CDR1 and CDR2 (germline): MNHNY, SVGAGI (reference sequence). In DNA, the CDR3 is TGTGCCAGCAGTCCTCGGCGGGTCGGGGACAATGAGCAGTTCTTC. Translation gives CASSPRRVGDNEQFF.

This clone was found once. The chain has TRBV2 and TRBJ1-2; D is unresolved. The V and J ends lost 6 bases and 6 bases respectively, with 20 bases between them. From germline, CDR1 is SNHLY and CDR2 FYNNEI. The CDR3 loop spans 15 amino acids. CDR3 region: CASRTLFMREDGYTF. The CDR3 nucleotides are TGTGCCAGCAGGACTCTCTTTATGAGGGAAGATGGCTACACCTTC.

The chain is built from TRBV9 and TRBJ1-5; D gene ambiguous. The CDR3 length is 13 residues. Germline V gene sequence: CDR1 SGDLS, CDR2 YYNGEE. Trimming pared 2 bases from V and 0 bases from J, leaving 3 bases between. CDR3: CASSVSSNQPQHF. The CDR3 nucleotides read TGTGCCAGCAGCGTTTCTAGCAATCAGCCCCAGCATTTT.

This clone was counted once. The chain uses TRBV7-2 and TRBJ1-5; 10 bases map to TRBD1. The CDR3 runs 16 residues. From germline, CDR1 is SGHTA and CDR2 FQGNSA. After removal of 1 base from V and 6 bases from J, the junction contained 6 bases not matched to a gene. The CDR3 spells CASSLGQGALGQPQHF. The CDR3 DNA reads as TGTGCCAGCAGCTTAGGACAGGGGGCTTTAGGTCAGCCCCAGCATTTT.